Listed below are T cell receptor beta chains from one sample, sequenced in a study of T-cell reconstitution after alpha-beta-depleted transplantation in children. TCRdb processed the PCR reads anew with MiXCR; each CDR3 protein has one entry. The table includes around 680,000 distinct CDR3 sequences, approximately 15% detected once. Sequencing was performed on PBMCs from the stem cell graft donor, taken from the stem cell graft. The receptors were sampled from a human donor who donated a stem cell graft to a child with acute myeloid leukemia. Both conserved end residues are part of each CDR3. A D gene is named only where the DNA matches it firmly.

D gene,V gene,J gene,CDR3 protein
-,TRBV24-1,TRBJ2-1,CATSVMGNEQFF
-,TRBV12-3/TRBV12-4,TRBJ1-5,CASSPMDSRGQPQHF
-,TRBV10-3,TRBJ2-5,CATGQQETQYF
-,TRBV20-1,TRBJ1-2,CSARDHSGLNGYTF
-,TRBV14,TRBJ1-4,CASSRDPGTDNEKLFF
-,TRBV25-1,TRBJ2-5,CASSEGWNRMGETQYF
TRBD1,TRBV5-8,TRBJ2-3,CASRLSPGQVTDTQYF
TRBD2,TRBV20-1,TRBJ2-3,CSAHDPSGGPTDTQYF
TRBD1,TRBV20-1,TRBJ1-6,CSASRDRDSPLHF
-,TRBV20-1,TRBJ1-1,CSARTDPQNTEAFF
-,TRBV7-2,TRBJ1-1,CASSLEQGLMNTEAFF
TRBD1,TRBV5-6,TRBJ1-1,CASSTDRGRIDTEAFF
-,TRBV7-2,TRBJ1-5,CASSTKGGYQPQHF
TRBD2,TRBV13,TRBJ2-3,CASSARASGGTDTQYF
-,TRBV20-1,TRBJ2-1,CSARDRRIGTYNEQFF
-,TRBV6-1,TRBJ1-2,CASSARDLGGYTF
TRBD2,TRBV7-2,TRBJ2-2,CASSPLAGGPIGELFF
-,TRBV12-3/TRBV12-4,TRBJ2-2,CASKIVQGRTGGLFF
-,TRBV2,TRBJ2-1,CASSEVHEQFF
-,TRBV25-1,TRBJ1-2,CASSPATGTALTIYGYTF
-,TRBV27,TRBJ2-4,CASRRLGSLTKNIQYF
-,TRBV6-2/TRBV6-3,TRBJ1-2,CASGEGQNYGYTF
TRBD1,TRBV20-1,TRBJ2-3,CSARIDMGQTTDTQYF
-,TRBV3-1,TRBJ1-1,CASSQDNGFTEAFF
-,TRBV4-2,TRBJ2-5,CASSQALQETQYF
-,TRBV7-2,TRBJ1-6,CASSYLQEHSPLHF
TRBD2,TRBV6-2/TRBV6-3,TRBJ2-1,CASFMAGGTNNEQFF
-,TRBV6-2/TRBV6-3,TRBJ2-5,CASSYTLSRKETQYF
-,TRBV7-9,TRBJ2-7,CASSSGRGEQYF
-,TRBV20-1,TRBJ2-1,CSAREGLNSYNEQFF
-,TRBV5-6,TRBJ1-1,CASSLWGVTEAFF
-,TRBV27,TRBJ2-2,CASSFTRALTGELFF
-,TRBV29-1,TRBJ1-1,CSVARGMNTEAFF
-,TRBV6-5,TRBJ2-1,CASSYPREGREDNEQFF
-,TRBV25-1,TRBJ2-4,CASSENPSTRLAKNIQYF
TRBD1,TRBV20-1,TRBJ2-7,CSARETGEIDEQYF
TRBD1,TRBV7-2,TRBJ1-5,CASSPGGISNQPQHF
TRBD2,TRBV6-2/TRBV6-3,TRBJ2-3,CASSPAGGHDTQYF
TRBD1,TRBV20-1,TRBJ1-5,CSVPDRGTYSNQPQHF
-,TRBV3-1,TRBJ1-5,CASSQANQQPQHF
TRBD2,TRBV7-2,TRBJ2-1,CASSVRGSDYNEQFF
-,TRBV4-3,TRBJ2-3,CASSQLESPDTQYF
-,TRBV13,TRBJ2-5,CASSFGVETQYF
TRBD2,TRBV10-3,TRBJ2-7,CATGESSGEQYF
TRBD1,TRBV20-1,TRBJ1-1,CSARDGTVGDTEAFF
-,TRBV11-2,TRBJ1-5,CASSLCRRRLEERYSNQPQHF
TRBD2,TRBV6-5,TRBJ2-1,CASSYSRQRGGRISEQFF
-,TRBV20-1,TRBJ2-5,CSARDPRTPQETQYF
-,TRBV20-1,TRBJ2-1,CSARKGPQVHNEQFF
-,TRBV20-1,TRBJ1-1,CSAAEGITEAFF
-,TRBV5-1,TRBJ1-1,CASRLGREAFF
-,TRBV7-9,TRBJ2-1,CASSFGGGEQFF
-,TRBV7-2,TRBJ2-7,CASSLGRAGREQYF
-,TRBV9,TRBJ1-3,CASSAQQGVGNTIYF
-,TRBV12-3/TRBV12-4,TRBJ1-6,CASREVPASPLHF
-,TRBV20-1,TRBJ1-1,CSAGLLIGLGNTEAFF
TRBD1,TRBV7-6,TRBJ2-5,CASSLAELRDSQETQYF
TRBD2,TRBV10-3,TRBJ2-4,CAISESTGGGTKNIQYF